What follows is one TCR beta chain and its context. Antigen specificity is unknown. The sample comes from a study of T cell responses to AZD1222 COVID-19 vaccine. Regarding the study as a whole: Samples come after the peak T cell response, not at day 14. Unmutated variant regions are reportedly the target of nearly half of TCRs that are spike-specific. Only five or six AZD1222 recipients tested seropositive at baseline. Females made up more of the donors, who were largely white British, and clonal diversity may have come out too low.

Repertoires were generated with immunoSEQ multiplex PCR, while TCRdb's copy carries only in-frame clones and drops some. The sample records 79,000 or so clones, more than 70% being singletons. CDR1 MGHDK and CDR2 SYGVNS come from the germline V gene. The CDR3 is 16 residues long. V was cut by 3 bases and J by 4 bases, with 17 bases left in between. Here the sequenced sample was peripheral blood, taken 28 days after the second AZD1222 dose. This chain joins TRBV25-1 and TRBJ2-3; tentative D call: TRBD2 (6 bases). This sequence originates from an adult who received the AZD1222 COVID-19 vaccine. The CDR3 DNA sequence: TGTGCCAGCAGTGATCACCGGCGGGACGGCGCAGATACGCAGTATTTT. Encoded protein: CASSDHRRDGADTQYF.